This TCR beta chain was sequenced during a study of beta chain features in type 1 diabetes. This clone has more than one count but fewer than ten. The antigen remains undetermined. Broader study findings: Researchers report that Type 1 diabetes patients had moderately but significantly shorter TCRB CDR3s across all four CD4+ subsets. Patients' naive, central memory and regulatory TCRB repertoires appeared more alike than those of healthy donors.

The CDR3 length is 13 residues. J gave up 7 bases and V 2 bases, and 0 bases lay outside the gene matches. The germline gives CDR1 KGHSH, CDR2 LQKENI. Investigators reverse transcribed all isolated RNA, so they sequenced expressed TCRB transcripts. TCRdb keeps only in-frame clones here, not all; method: immunoSEQ multiplex PCR. The table records roughly 100,000 clones, about 26% of them present only once. Sequencing input: central memory CD4+ T cells from blood. This clonotype was sampled from a woman younger than 35 with type 1 diabetes. The V call is TRBV18, the J call TRBJ1-4; TRBD1 matches 8 bases. DNA of the CDR3: TGTGCCAGCTCACCAGACAGGGGTGAAAAACTGTTTTTT. This codes for CASSPDRGEKLFF.